The 8 T cell receptor beta chains below come from one sample, sequenced in a study of blood T cell repertoires in COVID-19. Sequenced by immunoSEQ multiplex PCR; TCRdb stores in-frame clones only, minus some. In the table there are some 200,000 clones, approximately 80% of which are singletons. The sequencing sample was made of PBMCs or T cells enriched from blood (not recorded which). These receptors were taken from a woman aged 45-59 years who had recovered from COVID-19.

This chain joins TRBV25-1 and TRBJ2-5; D not certain. The CDR3 has 12 residues. Germline V gene lookup returns CDR1 MGHDK and CDR2 SYGVNS. Trimming took off 6 bases at V and 4 bases at J, with 9 bases between the two ends. The CDR3 coding sequence is TGTGCCAGCAGATCATTTGTAGAGACCCAGTACTTC. Amino acid sequence: CASRSFVETQYF.

The chain joins TRBV18 to TRBJ1-2; D is perhaps TRBD1 (6 bases). Between the trimmed V and J ends, which lost 8 bases and 2 bases, there was a span of 18 bases. This CDR3 comprises 15 residues. Germline V gene data show CDR1 as KGHSH and CDR2 as LQKENI. The CDR3 DNA reads TGTGCCAGCCGATCTCAAGGGGGGGCCAACTATGGCTACACCTTC. The encoded protein is CASRSQGGANYGYTF.

This clone has only a few counts. The chain recombines TRBV7-7 with TRBJ2-1; 12 bases fit TRBD2. The V gene end was trimmed by 1 base and the J gene end by 8 bases; junction bases not matched to a gene: 3. The CDR3 spans 15 residues. Looked up from germline, CDR1 is SSHAT and CDR2 is FNYEAQ (reference sequence). CDR3 DNA sequence: TGTGCCAGCAGCTTAGGACTAGCGGGAGTAGATGAGCAGTTCTTC. Translated: CASSLGLAGVDEQFF. The full variable domain, completed using reference TRBV7-7 and TRBJ2-1, is GAGVSQSPRYKVTKRGQDVTLRCDPISSHATLYWYQQALGQGPEFLTYFNYEAQPDKSGLPSDRFSAERPEGSISTLTIQRTEQRDSAMYRCASSLGLAGVDEQFFGPGTRLTVL.

The chain combines TRBV28 with TRBJ2-7; D is ambiguous. This CDR3 is 11 amino acids long. The germline V gene has CDR1 MDHEN and CDR2 SYDVKM. With 8 bases removed from V and 3 bases from J, the gap between germline ends came to 8 bases. The chain's CDR3 is CASSWSYEQYF. The CDR3 region has the DNA TGTGCCAGCTCATGGAGCTACGAGCAGTACTTC.

CDR3 loop: CAISAGGFHPPYF. The CDR3 DNA reads as TGTGCCATCAGTGCCGGAGGTTTTCATCCCCCGTACTTC. This chain connects TRBV10-3 to TRBJ2-7; weak D call: TRBD2 (5 bases). This CDR3 has 13 residues. The germline V gene has CDR1 ENHRY and CDR2 SYGVKD. With 4 bases removed from V and 12 bases from J, the gap between germline ends came to 19 bases.

The chain carries TRBV28 and TRBJ2-1; the match to TRBD2 covers 11 bases. The CDR3 has 17 amino acids. The germline V gene encodes CDR1 MDHEN and CDR2 SYDVKM. Trimming at V came to 3 bases and at J to 3 bases, leaving 7 bases not matched to a gene. CDR3 residues: CASSFRLAGSIYNEQFF. The CDR3 nucleotides are TGTGCCAGCAGTTTCAGACTAGCGGGATCAATCTACAATGAGCAGTTCTTC.

V and J are TRBV27 and TRBJ2-5, with 12 bases fitting TRBD1. The germline gives CDR1 MNHEY, CDR2 SMNVEV (reference sequence). This CDR3 contains 15 residues. V was pared by 5 bases and J by 5 bases, with 6 bases of the junction left unmatched. The CDR3, as DNA: TGTGCCAGCAGTCGCCGGGACAGGGGGCGGGAGACCCAGTACTTC. Translating it yields CASSRRDRGRETQYF.

The DNA of the CDR3 is TGCGCCAGCAGCCATGGCAGGATCGTCACAGATACGCAGTATTTT. Its protein is CASSHGRIVTDTQYF. The rearrangement joins TRBV4-3 to TRBJ2-3, with D uncertain. From germline, CDR1 is LGHNA and CDR2 YSLEER. There are 15 residues in the CDR3. V lost 3 bases to trimming and J lost 2 bases, with 12 bases between them.